Listed here are 21 T cell receptor beta chains from one sample, sequenced in a study of blood T cells in healthy people across ages. Next came a second PCR, run for roughly 7 to 12 cycles, which used a sample-barcoded 5' primer along with a J-beta primer mix. One entry per CDR3 protein, called by TCRdb with MiXCR from the 5' RACE reads. The sample yields fewer than 750,000 distinct CDR3 sequences, roughly 43% seen once. Material: blood. These receptors were taken from a man older than 75 in good health.

This clonotype showed up just once. The genes are TRBV6-2 or TRBV6-3 and TRBJ2-5; TRBD2 matches at 11 bases. CDR1 is MNHEY, CDR2 SVGEGT, per germline. The CDR3 is 14 amino acids. V gave up 6 bases and J gave up 5 bases; unmatched junction bases: 5. The CDR3 is CASRTSGGPETQYF. In DNA form, the CDR3 reads TGTGCCAGCAGAACTAGCGGGGGTCCGGAGACCCAGTACTTC.

The CDR3 DNA is TGTGCCACCAGCAGAGATCTCGGTGGGGTAGCGGGGGGTATACAGAACAATGAGCAGTTCTTC. Protein: CATSRDLGGVAGGIQNNEQFF. The chain carries TRBV15 and TRBJ2-1; 10 nucleotides align to TRBD2. The germline V gene encodes CDR1 LNHNV and CDR2 YYDKDF (reference sequence). With 0 bases clipped from V and 5 bases from J, the junction kept 19 bases outside the gene matches. This CDR3 spans 21 amino acids. The variable domain in full, completed from reference TRBV15 and TRBJ2-1, reads DAMVIQNPRYQVTQFGKPVTLSCSQTLNHNVMYWYQQKSSQAPKLLFHYYDKDFNNEADTPDNFQSRRPNTSFCFLDIRSPGLGDTAMYLCATSRDLGGVAGGIQNNEQFFGPGTRLTVL.

The V gene is TRBV27, the J gene TRBJ2-7; TRBD1 matches 9 bases. The CDR3 spans 15 residues. After removal of 2 bases from V and 2 bases from J, the junction contained 4 bases not matched to a gene. From germline, CDR1 is MNHEY and CDR2 SMNVEV (reference sequence). CDR3 coding DNA: TGTGCCAGCAGTTTAACAGGGGGCTCAACCTACGAGCAGTACTTC. Residues: CASSLTGGSTYEQYF.

This clonotype was counted a few times. CDR3 sequence (DNA): TGTGCCATCAAACCGGGACTAGCGTCGAGTGAGCAGTACTTC. It translates to CAIKPGLASSEQYF. The genes are TRBV10-3 and TRBJ2-7; 10 bases line up with TRBD2. Germline V gene data show CDR1 as ENHRY and CDR2 as SYGVKD. This CDR3 spans 14 amino acids. Trimming at V came to 7 bases and at J to 7 bases, leaving 10 bases not matched to a gene.

This clonotype has only a few counts. The rearrangement links TRBV6-6 to TRBJ1-1; D is ambiguous. Per germline, CDR1 MNHNY and CDR2 SVGAGI (reference sequence). CDR3 size: 12 residues. The V gene lost 6 bases and the J gene lost 0 bases, with 5 bases spanning the gap. The CDR3 DNA reads as TGTGCCAGCAGGTTGCTGAACACTGAAGCTTTCTTT. Translation: CASRLLNTEAFF.

This chain connects TRBV7-9 to TRBJ2-1, with 11 bases lining up with TRBD2. The trim removed 1 base at V and 0 bases at J, leaving 8 bases unmatched. The CDR3 runs to 19 residues. Germline assignment: CDR1 SEHNR and CDR2 FQNEAQ (reference sequence). This CDR3 reads CASSLELAGDLFSYNEQFF. As DNA, the CDR3 is TGTGCCAGCAGCTTAGAACTAGCGGGGGACCTTTTCTCCTACAATGAGCAGTTCTTC.

The V and J genes are TRBV27 and TRBJ2-7; 15 bases match TRBD2. The CDR3 contains 20 residues. Germline CDR1 reads MNHEY; CDR2 reads SMNVEV (reference sequence). V gave up 9 bases and J gave up 3 bases; unmatched junction bases: 21. The CDR3 sequence: CASRRQGPGLAGGAFYEQYF. DNA of the CDR3: TGTGCCAGTAGACGACAGGGACCGGGACTAGCGGGGGGCGCCTTCTACGAGCAGTACTTC.

This clonotype was picked up a small number of times. The chain has TRBV6-5 and TRBJ2-5; 12 positions match TRBD2. With 4 bases clipped from V and 5 bases from J, the junction kept 5 bases outside the gene matches. This CDR3 spans 15 amino acids. Germline CDR1 MNHEY, CDR2 SVGAGI. In nucleotides, the CDR3 is TGTGCCAGCAGTTGGACTAGCGGGGTTGCGGAGACCCAGTACTTC. Protein: CASSWTSGVAETQYF.

In its sample, this clonotype was seen a few times. The genes are TRBV20-1 and TRBJ2-5, with D possibly being TRBD1 (5 bases). V was cut by 3 bases and J by 3 bases, with 14 bases left in between. The CDR3 has 14 amino acids. The germline CDR1 and CDR2 sequences are DFQATT and SNEGSKA (reference sequence). Here the CDR3 DNA reads TGCAGTGCTAGCCCCAGGACAACCAAAGAGACCCAGTACTTC. It codes for CSASPRTTKETQYF.

The chain has TRBV27 and TRBJ2-7, with no clear D. V shed 6 bases and J shed 2 bases, with 11 bases lying between them. The CDR3 covers 13 residues. Germline V lookup: CDR1 MNHEY, CDR2 SMNVEV (reference sequence). The CDR3 sequence: CASSWRQPYEQYF. The DNA of the CDR3 is TGTGCCAGCAGCTGGCGCCAGCCCTACGAGCAGTACTTC.

This sequence joins TRBV5-1 and TRBJ1-1; 7 nucleotides line up with TRBD1. V was clipped by 4 bases and J by 7 bases; unmatched bases: 7. CDR3 length: 13 residues. Per germline, CDR1 SGHRS and CDR2 YFSETQ. This CDR3 is CASSKGTANEAFF. The CDR3 DNA reads TGCGCCAGCAGCAAGGGGACAGCCAATGAAGCTTTCTTT.

The J gene is TRBJ2-2, the V gene TRBV7-6, with no clear D. V was trimmed by 5 bases and J by 0 bases, leaving 7 bases between them. Germline assignment: CDR1 SGHVS and CDR2 FNYEAQ. The CDR3 contains 14 residues. The CDR3 region has the DNA TGTGCCAGCAGCCTACTATCGAACACCGGGGAGCTGTTTTTT. Translated: CASSLLSNTGELFF.

The chain uses TRBV5-6 and TRBJ2-3; no definite D call. V lost 0 bases and J 4 bases, leaving 9 bases between the germline ends. Germline CDR1 is SGHDT and CDR2 is YYEEEE. This CDR3 contains 14 residues. The CDR3 loop reads CASSLDTRPDTQYF. The DNA for the CDR3 is TGTGCCAGCAGCTTGGACACACGACCAGATACGCAGTATTTT.

This clonotype was found a few times. The chain couples TRBV2 to TRBJ1-2, with D unclear. The CDR3 extends over 13 amino acids. V lost 3 bases and J lost 8, with 13 bases in between. Germline CDR1 is SNHLY and CDR2 is FYNNEI. The CDR3 is CASSEVEEGGYTF. DNA of the CDR3: TGTGCCAGCAGTGAGGTCGAGGAGGGAGGCTACACCTTC.

The CDR3 protein is CASSYSTGRIADTQYF. In nucleotides, the CDR3 is TGTGCCAGCAGTTACTCGACAGGGAGAATCGCAGATACGCAGTATTTT. V gene TRBV6-5 combines with J gene TRBJ2-3; TRBD1 matches at 7 bases. After removal of 0 bases from V and 4 bases from J, the junction contained 7 bases not matched to a gene. The germline V gene encodes CDR1 MNHEY and CDR2 SVGAGI. This CDR3 is 16 amino acids long.

The chain links TRBV20-1 to TRBJ2-1; TRBD2 agrees at 7 bases. The germline V gene encodes CDR1 DFQATT and CDR2 SNEGSKA (reference sequence). Trimming removed 5 bases from V and 8 bases from J; junction bases left unmatched: 9. The CDR3 covers 13 residues. DNA for the CDR3: TGCAGTGCTCGGGCCCGACTAGCCCATGAGCAGTTCTTC. Its protein product is CSARARLAHEQFF.

This CDR3 is CATLSPGASTIYF. CDR3 DNA: TGTGCCACCTTATCCCCGGGAGCCAGCACCATATATTTT. This chain uses TRBV24-1 with TRBJ1-3, with unresolved D. Germline V gene sequence: CDR1 KGHDR, CDR2 SFDVKD. The CDR3 sequence is 13 residues long. V gave up 9 bases and J gave up 9 bases, with 17 bases separating them.

The V call is TRBV28, the J call TRBJ1-4, with 9 positions matching TRBD1. Germline CDR1 reads MDHEN; CDR2 reads SYDVKM. The V gene end was trimmed by 5 bases and the J gene end by 8 bases; junction bases not matched to a gene: 9. CDR3 length equals 15 residues. This CDR3 reads CASSTPGTGREKLFF. DNA of the CDR3: TGTGCCAGCAGTACCCCCGGGACAGGGCGAGAAAAACTGTTTTTT.

V usage is TRBV7-2 and J usage is TRBJ2-6; possibly TRBD1 or TRBD2 for D (5 bases each). The CDR3 contains 16 residues. V dropped 4 bases and J dropped 3 bases, with 13 bases sitting between them. Germline CDR1 and CDR2: SGHTA and FQGNSA. The CDR3 loop is CASSWGRLRGANVLTF. The CDR3 coding sequence is TGTGCCAGCAGCTGGGGGAGACTGCGTGGGGCCAACGTCCTGACTTTC.

The V call is TRBV24-1, the J call TRBJ2-2; no clear D gene. CDR1 and CDR2 (germline): KGHDR, SFDVKD. V lost 9 bases to trimming and J lost 5 bases, with 15 bases between them. The CDR3 spans 14 residues. Written as DNA, the CDR3 is TGTGCCACCCAGGAAGAGGCCGGAACCGGGGAGCTGTTTTTT. The encoded protein is CATQEEAGTGELFF.

This sequence joins TRBV11-2 and TRBJ2-1, with 13 bases identical to TRBD2. The germline V gene encodes CDR1 SGHAT and CDR2 FQNNGV. The CDR3 covers 15 residues. V dropped 6 bases and J dropped 6; count of bases not matched to a gene: 5. CDR3 residues: CASRRLAGGSNEQFF. In DNA, the CDR3 is TGTGCCAGCAGACGACTAGCGGGGGGCTCCAATGAGCAGTTCTTC.